Following are 24 T cell receptor beta chains from one sample sequenced in a study of cytomegalovirus exposure and HLA in healthy donors. Sequencing used immunoSEQ multiplex PCR; TCRdb keeps in-frame clones, though not all of them. The data contain under 350,000 clones, 86% of them singletons. Specimen: PBMCs. The receptor set was obtained from a woman under 30 in good health and CMV-seronegative.

The chain combines TRBV4-1 with TRBJ1-5; 7 bases are shared with TRBD1. The CDR3 contains 16 residues. The ends lost 3 bases at V and 5 bases at J; junction bases unmatched: 10. Germline lookup yields CDR1 MGHRA and CDR2 YSYEKL. CDR3 amino acids: CASSQIQGTDYQPQHF. The CDR3 region has the DNA TGCGCCAGCAGCCAGATCCAGGGGACAGACTATCAGCCCCAGCATTTT.

The V call is TRBV5-6, the J call TRBJ2-5; 10 positions agree with TRBD1. Per the germline V gene, CDR1 is SGHDT and CDR2 is YYEEEE. CDR3 size: 14 residues. With V trimmed by 4 bases and J by 5 bases, 5 bases remained unmatched. DNA for the CDR3: TGTGCCAGCAGCGGGGGACAGGGGCTGGAGACCCAGTACTTC. Residues: CASSGGQGLETQYF.

The chain combines TRBV5-1 with TRBJ1-3; D may be TRBD1 (5 bases). Trimming removed 4 bases from V and 8 bases from J, with 7 bases in between. The CDR3 has 11 residues. Germline lookup yields CDR1 SGHRS and CDR2 YFSETQ. CDR3 in amino acids: CASSAGDTIYF. The CDR3 DNA is TGCGCCAGCAGCGCGGGGGACACCATATATTTT.

This chain links TRBV7-3 with TRBJ1-2; 9 bases match TRBD1. The J segment lost 3 bases and the V segment lost 5 bases, leaving 4 bases of the junction unmatched. Germline CDR1 and CDR2: SGHTA and FQGTGA. The CDR3 has 14 residues. CDR3 residues: CASSPGQGHYGYTF. Here the CDR3 DNA reads TGTGCCAGCAGCCCCGGACAGGGGCACTATGGCTACACCTTC.

The CDR3 coding sequence is TGTGCCAGCTCACAAGGACAGGGGGTGACTGAAGCTTTCTTT. Protein sequence: CASSQGQGVTEAFF. This chain links TRBV18 with TRBJ1-1; TRBD1 agrees at 10 bases. Trimming at V came to 4 bases and at J to 5 bases, leaving 4 bases not matched to a gene. This CDR3 has 14 residues. CDR1 is KGHSH, CDR2 LQKENI, per germline.

The CDR3 DNA reads as TGTGCTAGTGGTTCCGATGAACTAGGGGGTGCCAGAGAGACCCAGTACTTC. Amino acid sequence: CASGSDELGGARETQYF. V gene TRBV12-5 combines with J gene TRBJ2-5; possible D gene TRBD1, 6 bases. Germline CDR1 is LGHNT and CDR2 is FRNRAP. Trimming removed 4 bases at V and 4 bases at J, with 22 bases between. The CDR3 spans 17 residues.

The chain is built from TRBV5-1 and TRBJ2-3; D ambiguous. The germline V gene has CDR1 SGHRS and CDR2 YFSETQ. The CDR3 runs to 13 residues. Trimming left V 1 base short and J 9 bases short, with 12 bases between. In DNA form, the CDR3 reads TGCGCCAGCAGCTTGCCGCAGGATCACACGCAGTATTTT. Amino acid sequence: CASSLPQDHTQYF.

The chain is built from TRBV5-1 and TRBJ1-1; D not resolved. Germline CDR1 SGHRS, CDR2 YFSETQ. The CDR3 covers 15 residues. Trimming removed 0 bases from V and 1 base from J, with 10 bases in between. The CDR3 spells CASSLGYSQNTEAFF. The CDR3 DNA reads TGCGCCAGCAGCTTGGGTTACAGCCAGAACACTGAAGCTTTCTTT.

This clone was observed a single time. The chain uses TRBV4-3 and TRBJ1-2; no reliable D call. Germline V gene lookup returns CDR1 LGHNA and CDR2 YSLEER. Trimming left V 0 bases short and J 4 bases short, with 6 bases between. The length of the CDR3 is 13 residues. The CDR3 DNA reads as TGCGCCAGCAGCCAAGAAATCGGCTATGGCTACACCTTC. Translation: CASSQEIGYGYTF.

The chain uses TRBV7-2 and TRBJ2-2; 11 bases line up with TRBD1. J was trimmed by 6 bases and V by 3 bases; bases with no gene match: 3. CDR1 is SGHTA, CDR2 FQGNSA, per germline. CDR3 length: 15 residues. CDR3 bases: TGTGCCAGCAGCTTCGGACAGGGGGCAGCCGGGGAGCTGTTTTTT. This translates into CASSFGQGAAGELFF.

The chain joins TRBV7-9 to TRBJ2-7; D is ambiguous. V lost 1 base and J lost 6, with 10 bases in between. CDR1 is SEHNR and CDR2 is FQNEAQ in the germline V gene (reference sequence). The CDR3 is made up of 13 amino acids. The CDR3 DNA reads TGTGCCAGCAGCTTAGTGTGGCCATTCGAGCAGTACTTC. Its translation is CASSLVWPFEQYF. The whole variable domain, filled in from reference TRBV7-9 and TRBJ2-7, reads DTGVSQNPRHKITKRGQNVTFRCDPISEHNRLYWYRQTLGQGPEFLTYFQNEAQLEKSRLLSDRFSAERPKGSFSTLEIQRTEQGDSAMYLCASSLVWPFEQYFGPGTRLTVT.

This clone was counted once. The chain couples TRBV28 to TRBJ2-3, with 14 bases identical to TRBD2. CDR1 is MDHEN, CDR2 SYDVKM, per germline. Trimming cost V 3 bases and J 1 base; bases outside gene matches: 6. The CDR3 sequence is 18 residues long. The CDR3: CASSFFGLAGGGTDTQYF. DNA of the CDR3: TGTGCCAGCAGTTTCTTCGGACTAGCGGGGGGAGGCACAGATACGCAGTATTTT.

This chain uses TRBV7-3 with TRBJ1-1; D is unclear. Per germline, CDR1 SGHTA and CDR2 FQGTGA. The V end lost 4 bases, the J end lost 1 base, and 7 bases lay between the germline ends. The CDR3 totals 13 residues. This CDR3 reads CASSSRGNTEAFF. For the CDR3, the DNA is TGTGCCAGCAGCTCTCGGGGGAACACTGAAGCTTTCTTT.

This rearrangement joins TRBV2 to TRBJ2-2, with D maybe TRBD2 (5 bases). Germline CDR1 and CDR2: SNHLY and FYNNEI. This CDR3 has 15 residues. V gave up 1 base and J gave up 0 bases, with 6 bases separating them. The CDR3 loop is CASSEERTNTGELFF. In DNA form, the CDR3 reads TGTGCCAGCAGTGAAGAGCGGACGAACACCGGGGAGCTGTTTTTT.

The chain is built from TRBV6-5 and TRBJ2-7; maybe TRBD1 (6 bases). CDR3 length equals 15 residues. V was cut by 6 bases and J by 0 bases, with 15 bases left in between. Per germline, CDR1 MNHEY and CDR2 SVGAGI. The CDR3 spells CASSRGQLGSYEQYF. The CDR3 bases are TGTGCCAGCAGCCGTGGACAGTTGGGCTCCTACGAGCAGTACTTC.

In DNA form, the CDR3 reads TGTGCCCAGCGTTCGGGGGGGGGCACAGATACGCAGTATTTT. Translating it yields CAQRSGGGTDTQYF. The chain links TRBV30 to TRBJ2-3; TRBD2 matches at 8 bases. CDR1 GTSNPN and CDR2 SVGIG come from the germline V gene (reference sequence). This CDR3 region has 14 residues. J gave up 1 base and V 8 bases, and 8 bases lay outside the gene matches.

The chain combines TRBV18 with TRBJ1-2, with 7 bases fitting TRBD1. CDR1 is KGHSH and CDR2 is LQKENI in the germline V gene. The CDR3 runs 17 residues. V lost 3 bases to trimming and J lost 0 bases; unmatched junction nucleotides: 10. CDR3 nucleotides: TGTGCCAGCTCACCGCAGGACAGGCCACCTTCTAACTATGGCTACACCTTC. It codes for CASSPQDRPPSNYGYTF.

The chain combines TRBV30 with TRBJ2-3; TRBD1 aligns across 11 bases. Germline V lookup: CDR1 GTSNPN, CDR2 SVGIG (reference sequence). This CDR3 region has 13 residues. J was trimmed by 7 bases and V by 3 bases; bases with no gene match: 3. The CDR3 region is CAWRGTGGNTQYF. Here the CDR3 DNA reads TGTGCCTGGAGGGGGACAGGGGGTAATACGCAGTATTTT.

Concerning this clone: The sample carries other DNA sequences with the same CDR3. The chain has TRBV30 and TRBJ1-1; no definite D call. Germline V gene lookup returns CDR1 GTSNPN and CDR2 SVGIG (reference sequence). The CDR3 totals 11 residues. V lost 5 bases and J lost 4, with 8 bases in between. The CDR3: CAWGSGTEAFF. The CDR3 DNA is TGTGCCTGGGGGTCGGGCACTGAAGCTTTCTTT.

The chain recombines TRBV5-1 with TRBJ2-5, with 9 bases identical to TRBD2. The CDR3 is 16 amino acids. The V segment lost 4 bases and the J segment 10 bases; nucleotides outside the gene matches: 17. The germline CDR1 and CDR2 sequences are SGHRS and YFSETQ. The CDR3 DNA reads TGCGCCAGCAGCCCCCGAGGTAGCGGGGGCCCGGGGAGCCAGTACTTC. Encoded protein: CASSPRGSGGPGSQYF.

V is TRBV10-1 and J is TRBJ2-7; the match to TRBD2 covers 10 bases. The CDR3 loop spans 14 amino acids. With V trimmed by 5 bases and J by 5 bases, 6 bases remained unmatched. CDR1 WNHNN and CDR2 SYGVQD come from the germline V gene (reference sequence). CDR3 in DNA: TGCGCCAGCAGTTGGACTAGCGGTTTGGACGAGCAGTACTTC. The encoded protein is CASSWTSGLDEQYF.

This sequence joins TRBV9 and TRBJ2-3, with no clear D. The V gene's germline CDR1 is SGDLS and CDR2 YYNGEE. CDR3 length equals 13 residues. V was trimmed by 2 bases and J by 0 bases, leaving 4 bases between them. For the CDR3, the DNA is TGTGCCAGCAGCGTTCTTAGCACAGATACGCAGTATTTT. Its protein is CASSVLSTDTQYF.

The chain has TRBV6-5 and TRBJ2-5; 10 bases agree with TRBD2. This CDR3 has 15 amino acids. CDR1 is MNHEY, CDR2 SVGAGI, per germline. Trimming at V came to 4 bases and at J to 1 base, leaving 3 bases not matched to a gene. The CDR3 reads CASSSGLAVQETQYF. CDR3 coding DNA: TGTGCCAGCAGTTCTGGACTAGCGGTCCAAGAGACCCAGTACTTC.

This chain joins TRBV29-1 and TRBJ1-1, with D uncertain. The CDR3 runs 13 residues. Germline V lookup: CDR1 SQVTM, CDR2 ANQGSEA. V lost 1 base to trimming and J lost 1 base, with 7 bases between them. The CDR3 sequence: CSVEGQENTEAFF. The CDR3 DNA reads as TGCAGCGTTGAAGGACAAGAGAACACTGAAGCTTTCTTT.